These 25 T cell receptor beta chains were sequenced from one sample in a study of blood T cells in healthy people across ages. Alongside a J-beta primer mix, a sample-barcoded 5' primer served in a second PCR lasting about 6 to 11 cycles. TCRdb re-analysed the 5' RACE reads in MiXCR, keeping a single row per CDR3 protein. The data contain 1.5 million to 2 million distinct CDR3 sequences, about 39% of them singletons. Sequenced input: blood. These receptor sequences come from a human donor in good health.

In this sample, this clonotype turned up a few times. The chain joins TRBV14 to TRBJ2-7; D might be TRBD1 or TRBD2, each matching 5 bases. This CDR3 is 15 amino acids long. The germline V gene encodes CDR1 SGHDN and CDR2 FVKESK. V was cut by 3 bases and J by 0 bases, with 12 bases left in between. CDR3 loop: CASSQSGGFSYEQYF. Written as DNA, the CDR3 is TGTGCCAGCAGCCAGAGTGGGGGTTTCTCCTACGAGCAGTACTTC.

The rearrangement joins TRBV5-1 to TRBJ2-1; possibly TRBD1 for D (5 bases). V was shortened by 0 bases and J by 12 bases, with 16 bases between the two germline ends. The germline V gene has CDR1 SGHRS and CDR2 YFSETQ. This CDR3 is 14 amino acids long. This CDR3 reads CASSLGQGTDGQFF. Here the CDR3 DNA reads TGCGCCAGCAGCTTGGGGCAGGGCACCGATGGGCAGTTCTTC.

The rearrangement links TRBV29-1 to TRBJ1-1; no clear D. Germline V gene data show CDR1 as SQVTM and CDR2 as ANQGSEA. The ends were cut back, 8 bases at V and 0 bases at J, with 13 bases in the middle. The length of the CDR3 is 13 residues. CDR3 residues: CSPFGPLNTEAFF. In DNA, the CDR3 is TGCAGCCCGTTCGGGCCCTTGAACACTGAAGCTTTCTTT.

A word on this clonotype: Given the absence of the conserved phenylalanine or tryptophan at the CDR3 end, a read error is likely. In nucleotides, the CDR3 is TGCAGTGCTAGTGGGGCGACTAGCTCCTACGAGCAGTACTAC. This translates into CSASGATSSYEQYY. V usage is TRBV20-1 and J usage is TRBJ2-7; a possible D gene is TRBD2 (6 bases). Trimming removed 3 bases from V and 0 bases from J, with 12 bases in between. The CDR3 contains 14 residues. Germline lookup yields CDR1 DFQATT and CDR2 SNEGSKA (reference sequence).

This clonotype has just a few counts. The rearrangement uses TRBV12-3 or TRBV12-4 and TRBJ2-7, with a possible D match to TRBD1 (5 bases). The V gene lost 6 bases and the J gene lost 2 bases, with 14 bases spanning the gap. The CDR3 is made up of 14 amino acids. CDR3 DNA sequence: TGTGCCAGCAGCAAGGGGCCCCCCACCTACGAGCAGTACTTC. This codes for CASSKGPPTYEQYF.

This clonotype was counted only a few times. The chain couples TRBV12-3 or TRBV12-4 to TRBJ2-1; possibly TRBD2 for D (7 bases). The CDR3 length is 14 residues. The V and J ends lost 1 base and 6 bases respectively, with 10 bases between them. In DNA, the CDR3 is TGTGCCAGCAGTTTAGTTCGGGGGGCCAATGAGCAGTTCTTC. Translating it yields CASSLVRGANEQFF.

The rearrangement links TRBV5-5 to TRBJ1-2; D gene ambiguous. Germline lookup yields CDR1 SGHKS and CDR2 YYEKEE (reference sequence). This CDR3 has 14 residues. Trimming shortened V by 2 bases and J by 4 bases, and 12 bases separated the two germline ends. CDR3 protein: CASSFGQETYGYTF. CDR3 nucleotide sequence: TGTGCCAGCAGCTTCGGCCAGGAGACCTATGGCTACACCTTC.

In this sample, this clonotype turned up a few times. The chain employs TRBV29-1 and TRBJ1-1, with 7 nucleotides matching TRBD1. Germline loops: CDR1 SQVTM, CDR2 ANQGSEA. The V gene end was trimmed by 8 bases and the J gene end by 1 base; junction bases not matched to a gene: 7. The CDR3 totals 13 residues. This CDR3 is CSSRDRANTEAFF. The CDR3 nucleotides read TGCAGCTCCCGAGACAGGGCGAACACTGAAGCTTTCTTT.

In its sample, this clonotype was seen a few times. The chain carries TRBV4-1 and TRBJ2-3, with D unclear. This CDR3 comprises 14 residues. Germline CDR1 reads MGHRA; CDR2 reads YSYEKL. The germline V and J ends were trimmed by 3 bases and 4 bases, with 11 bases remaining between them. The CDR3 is CASSQISPADTQYF. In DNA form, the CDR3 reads TGCGCCAGCAGCCAGATTTCCCCCGCAGATACGCAGTATTTT.

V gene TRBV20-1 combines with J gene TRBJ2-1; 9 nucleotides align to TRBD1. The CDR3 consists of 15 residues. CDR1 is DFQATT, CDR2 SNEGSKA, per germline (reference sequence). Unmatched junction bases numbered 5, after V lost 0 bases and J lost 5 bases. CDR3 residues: CSARDPRQGDNEQFF. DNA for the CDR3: TGCAGTGCTAGAGATCCAAGACAGGGGGACAATGAGCAGTTCTTC.

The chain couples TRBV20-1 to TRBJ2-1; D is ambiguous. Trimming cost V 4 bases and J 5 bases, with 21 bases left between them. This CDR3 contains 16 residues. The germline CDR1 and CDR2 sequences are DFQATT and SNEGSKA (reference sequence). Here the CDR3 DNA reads TGCAGTGCTACCGTCGCAGGCCAGAATAAACACAATGAGCAGTTCTTC. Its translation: CSATVAGQNKHNEQFF.

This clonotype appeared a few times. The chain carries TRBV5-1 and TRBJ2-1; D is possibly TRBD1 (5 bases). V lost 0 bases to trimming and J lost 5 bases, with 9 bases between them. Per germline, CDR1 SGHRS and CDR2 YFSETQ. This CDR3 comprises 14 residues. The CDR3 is CASSLVGPNNEQFF. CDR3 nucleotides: TGCGCCAGCAGCTTGGTGGGGCCAAACAATGAGCAGTTCTTC.

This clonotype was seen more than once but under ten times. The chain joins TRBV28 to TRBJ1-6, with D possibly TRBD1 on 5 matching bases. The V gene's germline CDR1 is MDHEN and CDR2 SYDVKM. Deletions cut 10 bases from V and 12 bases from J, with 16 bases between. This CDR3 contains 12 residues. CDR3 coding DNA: TGTGCCACCCTGTCCCAGGGCAAACCCCTCCACTTT. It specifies CATLSQGKPLHF.

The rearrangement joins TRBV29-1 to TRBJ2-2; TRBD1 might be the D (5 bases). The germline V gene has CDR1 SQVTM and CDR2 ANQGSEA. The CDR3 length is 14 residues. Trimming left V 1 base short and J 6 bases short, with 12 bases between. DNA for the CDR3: TGCAGCGTTGAAGGGGCCAGGGATGCCGGGGAGCTGTTTTTT. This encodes CSVEGARDAGELFF.

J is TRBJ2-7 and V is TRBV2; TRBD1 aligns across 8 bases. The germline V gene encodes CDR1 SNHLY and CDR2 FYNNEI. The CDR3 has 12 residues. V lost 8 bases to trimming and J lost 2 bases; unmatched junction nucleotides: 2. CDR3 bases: TGTGCCAGCCGGGACAGGCCCTACGAGCAGTACTTC. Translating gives CASRDRPYEQYF.

The CDR3 reads CASSRRAGGGSYEQYF. CDR3 DNA: TGTGCCAGCAGCCGACGGGCCGGCGGGGGATCCTACGAGCAGTACTTC. The V and J genes are TRBV7-2 and TRBJ2-7; 7 bases fit TRBD2. The ends lost 5 bases at V and 1 base at J; junction bases unmatched: 11. The length of the CDR3 is 16 residues. Germline lookup yields CDR1 SGHTA and CDR2 FQGNSA.

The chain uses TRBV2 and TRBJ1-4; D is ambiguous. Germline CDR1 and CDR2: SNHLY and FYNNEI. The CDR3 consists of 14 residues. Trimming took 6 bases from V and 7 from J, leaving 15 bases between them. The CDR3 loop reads CASRSGFSGEKLFF. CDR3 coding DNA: TGTGCCAGCAGATCTGGATTTAGCGGTGAAAAACTGTTTTTT.

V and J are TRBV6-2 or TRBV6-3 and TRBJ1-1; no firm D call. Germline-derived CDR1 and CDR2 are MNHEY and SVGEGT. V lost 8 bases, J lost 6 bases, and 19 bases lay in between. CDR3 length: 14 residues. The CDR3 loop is CASALRREAAEAFF. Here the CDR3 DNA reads TGTGCCAGCGCCCTGAGGAGGGAAGCGGCTGAAGCTTTCTTT.

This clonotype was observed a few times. The CDR3 DNA sequence: TGTGCCAGCAGCCCCCGACAGGGCTGGCAGCCCCAGCATTTT. Translation gives CASSPRQGWQPQHF. The chain is built from TRBV2 and TRBJ1-5, with 7 bases identical to TRBD1. Looked up from germline, CDR1 is SNHLY and CDR2 is FYNNEI. The CDR3 totals 14 residues. V lost 6 bases and J lost 7; bases outside the gene matches: 9.

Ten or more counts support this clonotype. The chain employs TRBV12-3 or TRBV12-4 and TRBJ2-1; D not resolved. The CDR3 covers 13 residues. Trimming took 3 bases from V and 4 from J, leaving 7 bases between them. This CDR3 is CASSFPGYNEQFF. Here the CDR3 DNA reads TGTGCCAGCAGTTTTCCCGGGTACAATGAGCAGTTCTTC.

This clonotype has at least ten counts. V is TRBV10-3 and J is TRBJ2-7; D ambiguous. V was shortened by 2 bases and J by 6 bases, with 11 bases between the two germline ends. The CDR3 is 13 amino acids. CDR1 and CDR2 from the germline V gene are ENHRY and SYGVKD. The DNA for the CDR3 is TGTGCCATCAGTGAGGAGATATACGGCGAGCAGTACTTC. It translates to CAISEEIYGEQYF.

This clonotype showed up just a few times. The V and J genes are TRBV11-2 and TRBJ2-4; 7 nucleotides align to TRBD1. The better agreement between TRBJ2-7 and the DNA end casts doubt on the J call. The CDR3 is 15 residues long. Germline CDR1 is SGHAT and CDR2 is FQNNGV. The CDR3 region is CASSSPLTGASEQYF. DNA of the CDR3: TGTGCCAGCAGCTCCCCATTAACAGGGGCGAGCGAGCAGTACTTC.

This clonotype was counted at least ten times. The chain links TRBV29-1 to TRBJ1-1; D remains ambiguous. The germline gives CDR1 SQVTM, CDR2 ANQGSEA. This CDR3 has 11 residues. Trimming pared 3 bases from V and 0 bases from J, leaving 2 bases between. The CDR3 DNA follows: TGCAGCGTTGAGGTGAACACTGAAGCTTTCTTT. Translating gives CSVEVNTEAFF.

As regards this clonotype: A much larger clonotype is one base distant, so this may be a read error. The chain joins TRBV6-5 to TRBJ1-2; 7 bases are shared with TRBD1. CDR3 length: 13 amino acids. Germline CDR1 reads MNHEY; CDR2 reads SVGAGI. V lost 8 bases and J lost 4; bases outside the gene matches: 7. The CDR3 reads CASGFTGAYGYTF. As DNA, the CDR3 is TGTGCCAGCGGCTTTACAGGGGCCTATGGCTACACCTTC.

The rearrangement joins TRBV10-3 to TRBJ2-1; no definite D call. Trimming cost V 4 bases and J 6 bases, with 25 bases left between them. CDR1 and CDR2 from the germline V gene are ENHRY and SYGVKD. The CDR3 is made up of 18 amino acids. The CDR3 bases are TGTGCCATCAGTGGGTCCCTGTCACCCCCAGAAGTTGGCAATGAGCAGTTCTTC. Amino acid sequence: CAISGSLSPPEVGNEQFF.